These 30 T cell receptor beta chains share one sample of origin, sequenced in a study of cytomegalovirus exposure and HLA in healthy donors. Researchers ran the PCR with 60 Vbeta and 13 Jbeta primers. Using immunoSEQ multiplex PCR, the repertoire was profiled, and TCRdb retains in-frame clones only, with some absent. The table lists 180,000 or so clones, 76% of them singletons. Specimen: PBMCs. The origin of the receptors is a woman in her 30s in good health and CMV-seropositive.

This clone was picked up a small number of times. This chain links TRBV28 with TRBJ2-3; TRBD2 matches at 7 bases. The CDR3 sequence is 14 residues long. Germline V gene sequence: CDR1 MDHEN, CDR2 SYDVKM. V was pared by 11 bases and J by 6 bases, with 14 bases of the junction left unmatched. The CDR3 loop reads CACEGGGGWDTQYF. CDR3 coding DNA: TGTGCCTGCGAGGGCGGGGGAGGTTGGGATACGCAGTATTTT.

The chain employs TRBV11-3 and TRBJ2-4; TRBD1 agrees at 11 bases. From germline, CDR1 is SGHNT and CDR2 YENEEA. V was pared by 4 bases and J by 0 bases, with 11 bases of the junction left unmatched. The CDR3 extends over 19 amino acids. The CDR3 DNA follows: TGTGCCAGCAGCTCCATTATGGGACAGGGGGTTTTAGCCAAAAACATTCAGTACTTC. Translation: CASSSIMGQGVLAKNIQYF.

In its sample, this clone was seen once. Written as DNA, the CDR3 is TGTGCCAGCAGCCTCCTGACGGGTCAAGAGACCCAGTACTTC. Its protein product is CASSLLTGQETQYF. The V and J genes are TRBV7-8 and TRBJ2-5; D gene unclear. Between the trimmed V and J ends, which lost 5 bases and 2 bases, there was a span of 12 bases. Looked up from germline, CDR1 is SGHVS and CDR2 is FQNEAQ. The CDR3 has 14 residues.

The J gene is TRBJ2-3, the V gene TRBV9, with TRBD2 matching 7 bases. Germline-derived CDR1 and CDR2 are SGDLS and YYNGEE. Unmatched junction bases numbered 3, after V lost 0 bases and J lost 2 bases. The length of the CDR3 is 15 residues. The CDR3 DNA is TGTGCCAGCAGCGTAGGACTAGCAACCACAGATACGCAGTATTTT. As protein: CASSVGLATTDTQYF.

The chain employs TRBV10-2 and TRBJ2-3; 7 bases fit TRBD2. CDR3 length: 15 amino acids. V dropped 4 bases and J dropped 5; count of bases not matched to a gene: 9. CDR1 and CDR2 (germline): WSHSY, SAAADI. This CDR3 reads CASSGGSGVLDTQYF. The CDR3 nucleotides read TGCGCCAGCAGTGGGGGCAGCGGGGTGTTAGATACGCAGTATTTT.

The chain uses TRBV28 and TRBJ1-1, with no clear D. Germline lookup yields CDR1 MDHEN and CDR2 SYDVKM. The V and J ends lost 6 bases and 13 bases respectively, with 24 bases between them. The CDR3 loop spans 14 amino acids. Here the CDR3 reads CASSLRGGIISVFF. CDR3 bases: TGTGCCAGCAGCCTTCGGGGTGGTATTATAAGTGTTTTCTTT.

This chain uses TRBV28 with TRBJ1-6; 7 nucleotides agree with TRBD1. The germline V gene has CDR1 MDHEN and CDR2 SYDVKM. The CDR3 is 15 residues long. V dropped 1 base and J dropped 7; count of bases not matched to a gene: 4. CDR3 DNA sequence: TGTGCCAGCAGTTTATACAGGGGTGGGAATTCACCCCTCCACTTT. Protein sequence: CASSLYRGGNSPLHF.

The rearrangement uses TRBV5-1 and TRBJ1-1; D remains unclear. Between the trimmed V and J ends, which lost 0 bases and 8 bases, there was a span of 11 bases. Germline CDR1 is SGHRS and CDR2 is YFSETQ. CDR3 length equals 13 residues. The CDR3 DNA reads as TGCGCCAGCAGCTTGGCGGCGGCGGGGGAAGCTTTCTTT. Amino acid sequence: CASSLAAAGEAFF.

This clone was recorded a few times. The chain uses TRBV6-1 and TRBJ2-1; D is perhaps TRBD1 (5 bases). The CDR3 sequence is 13 residues long. Per the germline V gene, CDR1 is MNHNS and CDR2 is SASEGT. V shed 8 bases and J shed 5 bases, with 13 bases lying between them. The DNA of the CDR3 is TGTGCCAGCCTTGGGGCAGAACACAATGAGCAGTTCTTC. The encoded protein is CASLGAEHNEQFF.

V usage is TRBV4-3 and J usage is TRBJ2-2, with D perhaps matching TRBD2 (5 bases). V was shortened by 0 bases and J by 1 base, with 15 bases between the two germline ends. Germline CDR1 reads LGHNA; CDR2 reads YSLEER. The CDR3 totals 18 residues. CDR3 in DNA: TGCGCCAGCAGCCAAGATGGCGGGCTGGTTGAGAACACCGGGGAGCTGTTTTTT. Protein sequence: CASSQDGGLVENTGELFF.

This clone was seen just once. This rearrangement joins TRBV6-5 to TRBJ2-7; D uncertain. The CDR3 is made up of 16 amino acids. Germline V lookup: CDR1 MNHEY, CDR2 SVGAGI. The V end lost 2 bases, the J end lost 6 bases, and 20 bases lay between the germline ends. CDR3 coding DNA: TGTGCCAGCAGTTACATTTTGGATCAGGTCCTCTGCGAGCAGTACTTC. Translation gives CASSYILDQVLCEQYF.

The table lists this clone with a few counts. V is TRBV7-9 and J is TRBJ1-1; a possible D gene is TRBD1 (6 bases). The CDR3 covers 16 residues. The V gene's germline CDR1 is SEHNR and CDR2 FQNEAQ (reference sequence). V gave up 5 bases and J gave up 6 bases, with 22 bases separating them. The CDR3 DNA is TGTGCCAGCAGCCCCCTATCCGGGGGGCAATTATCTGAAGCTTTCTTT. As protein: CASSPLSGGQLSEAFF.

The genes are TRBV7-9 and TRBJ1-2, with 7 bases matching TRBD1. Germline V CDR1 and CDR2: SEHNR, FQNEAQ (reference sequence). The J segment lost 6 bases and the V segment lost 7 bases, leaving 11 bases of the junction unmatched. CDR3 length: 14 amino acids. The CDR3 here is CASTSHRTGNGYTF. The DNA for the CDR3 is TGTGCCAGCACTTCACATAGGACAGGCAATGGCTACACCTTC.

The chain couples TRBV6-5 to TRBJ1-2, with 7 bases fitting TRBD1. CDR3 size: 13 residues. Germline V gene sequence: CDR1 MNHEY, CDR2 SVGAGI. Trimming took 6 bases from V and 6 from J; bases not matched to a gene: 7. This CDR3 reads CASRRQGVDGYTF. CDR3 sequence (DNA): TGTGCCAGCAGACGCCAGGGGGTCGATGGCTACACCTTC.

The V call is TRBV28, the J call TRBJ2-7, with D possibly being TRBD1 (5 bases). The CDR3 spans 12 residues. Germline V gives CDR1 MDHEN, CDR2 SYDVKM. With 5 bases removed from V and 4 bases from J, the gap between germline ends came to 9 bases. CDR3 coding DNA: TGTGCCAGCAGTGCTAAGGGGTACGAGCAGTACTTC. Translation gives CASSAKGYEQYF.

This clone was counted only a few times. The V call is TRBV5-6, the J call TRBJ2-5, with D uncertain. This CDR3 has 12 residues. Trimming shortened V by 0 bases and J by 5 bases, and 5 bases separated the two germline ends. Looked up from germline, CDR1 is SGHDT and CDR2 is YYEEEE. The CDR3 here is CASSLAEETQYF. CDR3 DNA sequence: TGTGCCAGCAGCTTGGCCGAGGAGACCCAGTACTTC.

The J gene is TRBJ2-3, the V gene TRBV19; 7 nucleotides agree with TRBD1. V lost 6 bases, J lost 1 base, and 4 bases stayed unmatched. The CDR3 spans 14 residues. Germline loops: CDR1 LNHDA, CDR2 SQIVND (reference sequence). The CDR3 DNA is TGTGCCAGTAGCCAAGGGGGCGGCACAGATACGCAGTATTTT. It codes for CASSQGGGTDTQYF.

This chain connects TRBV6-1 to TRBJ2-5, with D maybe TRBD1 (5 bases). TRBJ2-7 matches the DNA end more closely, so the J call is doubtful. Per germline, CDR1 MNHNS and CDR2 SASEGT. This CDR3 has 15 amino acids. The CDR3 nucleotides read TGTGCCAGCAGTGAAGGCAGGGTCTCGACTCACGAGCAGTACTTC. It is translated as CASSEGRVSTHEQYF.

This chain uses TRBV5-1 with TRBJ1-3; D gene uncertain. V was clipped by 2 bases and J by 6 bases, with 12 bases between them. Germline values: CDR1 SGHRS, CDR2 YFSETQ. The CDR3 covers 14 residues. CDR3 DNA sequence: TGCGCCAGCAGCTTTAGCGCGGCGGAAAACACCATATATTTT. Encoded protein: CASSFSAAENTIYF.

The chain recombines TRBV7-2 with TRBJ1-6; 7 bases align to TRBD1. Looked up from germline, CDR1 is SGHTA and CDR2 is FQGNSA. J gave up 12 bases and V 5 bases, and 7 bases lay outside the gene matches. This CDR3 comprises 13 residues. The CDR3 DNA reads TGTGCCAGCAGCCACCGACAGGGAGAACCCCTCCACTTT. This codes for CASSHRQGEPLHF.

This clone occurred a few times. This rearrangement joins TRBV2 to TRBJ1-2, with a possible D match to TRBD1 (6 bases). Trimming removed 0 bases from V and 8 bases from J, with 22 bases in between. The CDR3 loop spans 17 amino acids. Germline V CDR1 and CDR2: SNHLY, FYNNEI. CDR3: CASSEALVGHRAGGYTF. Written as DNA, the CDR3 is TGTGCCAGCAGTGAAGCGCTTGTGGGACACCGGGCCGGGGGCTACACCTTC.

In nucleotides, the CDR3 is TGTGCCAGCAGCGTAGGAGGTATCACAGATACGCAGTATTTT. This gives the protein CASSVGGITDTQYF. The chain uses TRBV9 and TRBJ2-3; D remains ambiguous. The germline V gene encodes CDR1 SGDLS and CDR2 YYNGEE. Trimming left V 0 bases short and J 2 bases short, with 7 bases between. CDR3 length: 14 residues.

In this sample, this clone turned up a few times. The gene calls are TRBV28 and TRBJ2-5; no clear D gene. The CDR3 loop spans 15 amino acids. CDR1 is MDHEN, CDR2 SYDVKM, per germline. V dropped 5 bases and J dropped 2 bases, with 15 bases sitting between them. In DNA form, the CDR3 reads TGTGCCAGCAGTCCAGACTTTTTCCAACAAGAGACCCAGTACTTC. Translated: CASSPDFFQQETQYF. The whole variable domain, filled in from reference TRBV28 and TRBJ2-5, reads DVKVTQSSRYLVKRTGEKVFLECVQDMDHENMFWYRQDPGLGLRLIYFSYDVKMKEKGDIPEGYSVSREKKERFSLILESASTNQTSMYLCASSPDFFQQETQYFGPGTRLLVL.

This chain links TRBV7-2 with TRBJ1-5; D not resolved. V was shortened by 5 bases and J by 4 bases, with 24 bases between the two germline ends. Germline V gene lookup returns CDR1 SGHTA and CDR2 FQGNSA. This CDR3 spans 18 amino acids. CDR3 residues: CASSPYDGIEVTNQPQHF. CDR3 sequence (DNA): TGTGCCAGCAGCCCCTACGACGGAATCGAGGTAACAAATCAGCCCCAGCATTTT.

This clone was detected only a few times. This chain links TRBV30 with TRBJ1-2; 7 bases are shared with TRBD1. The CDR3 runs 14 residues. Trimming at V came to 2 bases and at J to 4 bases, leaving 7 bases not matched to a gene. Looked up from germline, CDR1 is GTSNPN and CDR2 is SVGIG (reference sequence). The CDR3 DNA follows: TGTGCCTGGAGTAAGACAGGGTATGGCTATGGCTACACCTTC. Translation: CAWSKTGYGYGYTF.

The J gene is TRBJ1-4, the V gene TRBV7-8; D is unresolved. The CDR3 contains 13 residues. Germline CDR1 and CDR2: SGHVS and FQNEAQ. V gave up 7 bases and J gave up 7 bases, with 13 bases separating them. The CDR3 DNA reads TGTGCCAGCACCTCACAGCTCGGTGAAAAACTGTTTTTT. It encodes CASTSQLGEKLFF.

CDR3 residues: CASSHATYEQYF. The CDR3 nucleotides are TGTGCCAGCAGCCACGCCACTTACGAGCAGTACTTC. The chain links TRBV11-2 to TRBJ2-7; D is unclear. Trimming took off 5 bases at V and 4 bases at J, with 9 bases between the two ends. Germline V gene sequence: CDR1 SGHAT, CDR2 FQNNGV. The CDR3 is made up of 12 amino acids.

The chain recombines TRBV10-1 with TRBJ2-1, with 7 bases aligning to TRBD1. Losses at the gene ends were 3 bases for V and 3 bases for J; bases not matched to a gene: 2. This CDR3 spans 14 amino acids. Looked up from germline, CDR1 is WNHNN and CDR2 is SYGVQD (reference sequence). CDR3: CASSEGGNYNEQFF. Written as DNA, the CDR3 is TGCGCCAGCAGTGAAGGGGGCAACTACAATGAGCAGTTCTTC.

The chain uses TRBV23-1 and TRBJ1-6, with D maybe TRBD1 (6 bases). TRBV23-1 is an open reading frame, and its role is uncertain. The CDR3 extends over 16 amino acids. Trimming took 6 bases from V and 0 from J, leaving 12 bases between them. The CDR3 here is CASSRGGLSYNSPLHF. CDR3 DNA sequence: TGCGCCAGCAGCCGCGGGGGGCTCTCCTATAATTCACCCCTCCACTTT.

This clone was seen just once. V is TRBV7-9 and J is TRBJ1-2, with TRBD1 identical over 7 bases. The CDR3 sequence is 16 residues long. CDR1 is SEHNR, CDR2 FQNEAQ, per germline (reference sequence). V dropped 5 bases and J dropped 3; count of bases not matched to a gene: 12. The CDR3 DNA sequence: TGTGCCAGCAGCCACCGGGGGGGGCAGGGGGACTATGGCTACACCTTC. Protein sequence: CASSHRGGQGDYGYTF.